Each of the 21 T cell receptor beta chains below was sequenced from the same sample in a study of early T cells in non-severe SARS-CoV-2 infection. From the 5' RACE reads, TCRdb called clonotypes with MiXCR, one entry per CDR3 protein. The sample has about 48,000 distinct CDR3 sequences; over 5% are singletons. The sample was whole blood. These receptors were collected from an adult who was a healthcare worker with PCR-confirmed SARS-CoV-2 infection or an uninfected control (not recorded which).

In this sample, this clonotype turned up a few times. This chain connects TRBV20-1 to TRBJ2-5, with TRBD2 identical over 9 bases. Trimming removed 5 bases from V and 2 bases from J; junction bases left unmatched: 9. CDR1 is DFQATT, CDR2 SNEGSKA, per germline (reference sequence). This CDR3 has 15 amino acids. Here the CDR3 DNA reads TGCAGTGCTGGGGAAGCGGGAGGAGGACAAGAGACCCAGTACTTC. Its translation: CSAGEAGGGQETQYF.

The chain employs TRBV7-2 and TRBJ2-1; 8 nucleotides align to TRBD1. CDR3 length: 14 amino acids. With 4 bases clipped from V and 7 bases from J, the junction kept 6 bases outside the gene matches. Germline CDR1 SGHTA, CDR2 FQGNSA. This CDR3 is CASSSQGARNEQFF. The CDR3, as DNA: TGTGCCAGCAGCTCCCAGGGGGCGAGGAATGAGCAGTTCTTC.

The sample holds many counts of this clonotype. The chain joins TRBV10-1 to TRBJ2-2; a possible D gene is TRBD1 (5 bases). Trimming removed 3 bases at V and 2 bases at J, with 7 bases between. The V gene's germline CDR1 is WNHNN and CDR2 SYGVQD (reference sequence). This CDR3 has 14 amino acids. For the CDR3, the DNA is TGCGCCAGCAGTGATGGACACAACACCGGGGAGCTGTTTTTT. It translates to CASSDGHNTGELFF.

In its sample, this clonotype was seen many times. The chain links TRBV7-6 to TRBJ2-1; D may correspond to TRBD1 or TRBD2 (5 bases each). Germline V gene lookup returns CDR1 SGHVS and CDR2 FNYEAQ. The CDR3 runs 16 residues. The V gene lost 0 bases and the J gene lost 12 bases, with 21 bases spanning the gap. CDR3 DNA: TGTGCCAGCAGCTTAGCGTGGGGGAGAAGTTCCCAGGGGCAGTTCTTC. It is translated as CASSLAWGRSSQGQFF.

V usage is TRBV2 and J usage is TRBJ2-3; 7 bases map to TRBD1. CDR3 size: 21 residues. The germline gives CDR1 SNHLY, CDR2 FYNNEI. V was clipped by 8 bases and J by 1 base; unmatched bases: 27. The DNA of the CDR3 is TGTGCCAGCGACTTACCAAAGGGGGACAGACTAAAGGAGCTTGGCACAGATACGCAGTATTTT. Translation gives CASDLPKGDRLKELGTDTQYF.

There are many counts of this clonotype. This chain links TRBV11-2 with TRBJ2-4, with TRBD2 matching 14 bases. This CDR3 contains 16 residues. The germline gives CDR1 SGHAT, CDR2 FQNNGV. After removal of 5 bases from V and 5 bases from J, the junction contained 5 bases not matched to a gene. Here the CDR3 reads CASSPGLAGGENIQYF. CDR3 nucleotide sequence: TGTGCCAGCAGCCCCGGACTAGCGGGAGGCGAAAACATTCAGTACTTC.

The sample holds many counts of this clonotype. The V gene is TRBV5-4, the J gene TRBJ2-7; 8 nucleotides line up with TRBD1. There are 15 residues in the CDR3. The V and J ends lost 5 bases and 3 bases, in that order; junction bases with no gene match: 10. Germline lookup yields CDR1 SGHNT and CDR2 YYREEE (reference sequence). CDR3 in amino acids: CASSMTGENRYEQYF. The CDR3, as DNA: TGTGCCAGCAGTATGACAGGGGAGAATCGCTACGAGCAGTACTTC.

This clonotype was recorded at least ten times. V is TRBV7-6 and J is TRBJ2-7, with 8 bases that match TRBD2. Trimming took 0 bases from V and 2 from J; bases not matched to a gene: 6. This CDR3 spans 16 amino acids. The V gene's germline CDR1 is SGHVS and CDR2 FNYEAQ. CDR3 in amino acids: CASSLASGVSTYEQYF. CDR3 coding DNA: TGTGCCAGCAGCTTAGCTAGCGGGGTGTCAACCTACGAGCAGTACTTC.

The CDR3 protein is CASSRTTLGFYEQYF. CDR3 coding DNA: TGTGCCAGCAGTCGAACCACGCTAGGCTTCTACGAGCAGTACTTC. V and J are TRBV27 and TRBJ2-7; unclear D gene. Germline assignment: CDR1 MNHEY and CDR2 SMNVEV (reference sequence). CDR3 size: 15 residues. V was shortened by 5 bases and J by 3 bases, with 17 bases between the two germline ends.

This clonotype came up a few times. This chain links TRBV29-1 with TRBJ2-5; D not resolved. Per germline, CDR1 SQVTM and CDR2 ANQGSEA. The CDR3 contains 14 residues. V was shortened by 0 bases and J by 0 bases, with 8 bases between the two germline ends. CDR3 bases: TGCAGCGTTGAAGATCCCGCCCACCAAGAGACCCAGTACTTC. It is translated as CSVEDPAHQETQYF.

This clonotype was observed at least ten times. The chain is built from TRBV20-1 and TRBJ2-7; D is ambiguous. CDR1 and CDR2 from the germline V gene are DFQATT and SNEGSKA (reference sequence). There are 11 residues in the CDR3. Trimming removed 6 bases from V and 5 bases from J, with 11 bases in between. The CDR3, as DNA: TGCAGTGCGGCCCCATATGACGAGCAGTACTTC. Translation: CSAAPYDEQYF.

V and J are TRBV29-1 and TRBJ2-3; a possible D gene is TRBD1 (6 bases). CDR1 SQVTM and CDR2 ANQGSEA come from the germline V gene. The CDR3 runs to 14 residues. Trimming removed 4 bases from V and 1 base from J, with 12 bases in between. CDR3 in amino acids: CSVVTGSRTDTQYF. The CDR3 DNA follows: TGCAGCGTTGTTACAGGGTCCCGCACAGATACGCAGTATTTT.

In this sample, this clonotype turned up many times. The chain employs TRBV15 and TRBJ1-4; 7 nucleotides line up with TRBD1. The germline V gene has CDR1 LNHNV and CDR2 YYDKDF (reference sequence). This CDR3 is built from 16 residues. Germline trimming cut 0 bases from V and 7 bases from J; bases unmatched to any gene: 8. CDR3 region: CATSRDRDRDGEKLFF. CDR3 nucleotide sequence: TGTGCCACCAGCAGAGACCGAGACAGGGACGGTGAAAAACTGTTTTTT.

In its sample, this clonotype was seen a few times. This chain links TRBV3-1 with TRBJ2-3, with D possibly being TRBD2 (5 bases). This CDR3 is 18 amino acids long. Germline assignment: CDR1 LGHDT and CDR2 YNNKEL (reference sequence). The V end lost 5 bases, the J end lost 0 bases, and 21 bases lay between the germline ends. CDR3 sequence (DNA): TGTGCCAGCAGCACCCCCGGAAGGTTGGGGAGTAGCACAGATACGCAGTATTTT. Protein: CASSTPGRLGSSTDTQYF.

CDR3 coding DNA: TGTGCCAGCAGCCAAGATTTTCGGGCAGTGGGAGATACGCAGTATTTT. Protein product: CASSQDFRAVGDTQYF. The V gene is TRBV3-1, the J gene TRBJ2-3; D remains ambiguous. Trimming cost V 0 bases and J 5 bases, with 15 bases left between them. The CDR3 totals 16 residues. CDR1 LGHDT and CDR2 YNNKEL come from the germline V gene (reference sequence).

This clonotype occurred many times. J is TRBJ1-2 and V is TRBV7-2; no reliable D call. Trimming took off 0 bases at V and 1 base at J, with 6 bases between the two ends. Germline V gene data show CDR1 as SGHTA and CDR2 as FQGNSA. CDR3 length: 14 residues. CDR3 nucleotides: TGTGCCAGCAGCTTAGCGCCGGATAACTATGGCTACACCTTC. The encoded protein is CASSLAPDNYGYTF.

In its sample, this clonotype was seen many times. This chain connects TRBV4-1 to TRBJ2-1; TRBD2 matches 9 bases. Germline lookup yields CDR1 MGHRA and CDR2 YSYEKL. This CDR3 comprises 15 residues. Losses at the gene ends were 3 bases for V and 8 bases for J; bases not matched to a gene: 8. The CDR3 spells CASSQVKRGVDEQFF. CDR3 nucleotide sequence: TGCGCCAGCAGCCAGGTTAAGCGGGGGGTCGATGAGCAGTTCTTC.

This clonotype was observed a handful of times. The gene calls are TRBV7-6 and TRBJ1-1, with 7 positions matching TRBD1. V shed 1 base and J 0 bases; nucleotides not matched to a gene: 5. Germline V gene data show CDR1 as SGHVS and CDR2 as FNYEAQ. The CDR3 length is 16 residues. CDR3 loop: CASSLGTGAMNTEAFF. CDR3 DNA sequence: TGTGCCAGCAGCTTAGGCACAGGGGCAATGAACACTGAAGCTTTCTTT.

In this sample, this clonotype turned up many times. The chain recombines TRBV4-1 with TRBJ1-5; D is perhaps TRBD1 (6 bases). This CDR3 has 13 amino acids. V lost 6 bases and J lost 5, with 11 bases in between. Germline V lookup: CDR1 MGHRA, CDR2 YSYEKL. For the CDR3, the DNA is TGCGCCAGCAGTCATTCAGGGGATCAGCCCCAGCATTTT. Its translation is CASSHSGDQPQHF.

This clonotype was seen only a few times. This chain joins TRBV7-9 and TRBJ2-5, with D unresolved. Germline CDR1 reads SEHNR; CDR2 reads FQNEAQ (reference sequence). V gave up 6 bases and J gave up 4 bases, with 9 bases separating them. There are 12 residues in the CDR3. CDR3 nucleotide sequence: TGTGCCAGCAGAAATGGTTTAGAGACCCAGTACTTC. This sequence encodes CASRNGLETQYF.

V and J are TRBV5-1 and TRBJ1-3, with 7 bases lining up with TRBD1. Per germline, CDR1 SGHRS and CDR2 YFSETQ. Unmatched junction bases numbered 7, after V lost 5 bases and J lost 2 bases. CDR3 length: 15 amino acids. CDR3 DNA sequence: TGCGCCAGCAGACAATCCACAGGGGCTGGAAACACCATATATTTT. Protein product: CASRQSTGAGNTIYF.